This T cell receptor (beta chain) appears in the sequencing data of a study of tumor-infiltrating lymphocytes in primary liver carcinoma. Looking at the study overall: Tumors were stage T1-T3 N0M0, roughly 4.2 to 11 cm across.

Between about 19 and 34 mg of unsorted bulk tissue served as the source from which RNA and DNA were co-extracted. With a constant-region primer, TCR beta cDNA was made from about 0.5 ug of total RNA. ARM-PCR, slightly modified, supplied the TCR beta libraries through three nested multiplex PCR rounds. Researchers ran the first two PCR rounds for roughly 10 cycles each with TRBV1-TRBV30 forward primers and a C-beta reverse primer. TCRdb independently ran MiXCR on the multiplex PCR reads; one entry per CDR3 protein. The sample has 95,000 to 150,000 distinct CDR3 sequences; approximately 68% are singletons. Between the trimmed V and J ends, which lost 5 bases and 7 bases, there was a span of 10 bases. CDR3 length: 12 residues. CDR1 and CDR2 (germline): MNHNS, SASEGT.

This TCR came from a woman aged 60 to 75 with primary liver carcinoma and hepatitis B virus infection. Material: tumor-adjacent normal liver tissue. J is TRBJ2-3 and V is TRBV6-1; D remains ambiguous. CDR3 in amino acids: CASSNSGNTQYF. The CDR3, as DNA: TGTGCCAGCAGTAACTCAGGAAATACGCAGTATTTT.